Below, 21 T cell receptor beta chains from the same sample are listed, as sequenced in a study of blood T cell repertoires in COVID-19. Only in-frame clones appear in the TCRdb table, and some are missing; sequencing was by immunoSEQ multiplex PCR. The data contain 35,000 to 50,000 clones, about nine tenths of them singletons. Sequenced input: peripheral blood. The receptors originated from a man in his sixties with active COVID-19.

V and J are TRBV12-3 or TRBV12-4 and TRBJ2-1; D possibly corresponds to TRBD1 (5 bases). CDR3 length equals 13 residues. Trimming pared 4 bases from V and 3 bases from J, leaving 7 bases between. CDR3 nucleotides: TGTGCCAGCAGTTGGGGCAGCTACAATGAGCAGTTCTTC. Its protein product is CASSWGSYNEQFF.

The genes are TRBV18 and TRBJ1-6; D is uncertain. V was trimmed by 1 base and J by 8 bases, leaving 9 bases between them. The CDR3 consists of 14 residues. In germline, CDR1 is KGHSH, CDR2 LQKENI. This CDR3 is CASSPRGGDSPLHF. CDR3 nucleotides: TGTGCCAGCTCACCACGCGGAGGCGATTCACCCCTCCACTTT.

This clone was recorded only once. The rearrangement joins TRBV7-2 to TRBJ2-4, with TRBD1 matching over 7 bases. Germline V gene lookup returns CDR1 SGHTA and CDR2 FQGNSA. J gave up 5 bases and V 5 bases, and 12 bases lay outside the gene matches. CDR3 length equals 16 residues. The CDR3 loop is CASSIRTGEVQNIQYF. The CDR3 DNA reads TGTGCCAGCAGCATCAGGACAGGAGAGGTTCAAAACATTCAGTACTTC.

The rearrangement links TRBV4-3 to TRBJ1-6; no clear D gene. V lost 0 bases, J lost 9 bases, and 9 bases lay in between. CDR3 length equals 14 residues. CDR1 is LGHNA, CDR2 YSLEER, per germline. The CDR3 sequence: CASSQDSSGSPLHF. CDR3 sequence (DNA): TGCGCCAGCAGCCAAGACAGTAGCGGTTCACCCCTCCACTTT.

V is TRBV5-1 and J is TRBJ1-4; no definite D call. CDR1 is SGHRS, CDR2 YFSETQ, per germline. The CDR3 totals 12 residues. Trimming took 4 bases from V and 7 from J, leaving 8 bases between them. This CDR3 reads CASSVPSEKLFF. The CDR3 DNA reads TGCGCCAGCAGCGTCCCCTCTGAAAAACTGTTTTTT.

The CDR3 DNA sequence: TGCAGCGTTCTGAAGACAGAAAAACTGTTTTTT. It specifies CSVLKTEKLFF. The chain carries TRBV29-1 and TRBJ1-4; no reliable D call. From germline, CDR1 is SQVTM and CDR2 ANQGSEA. The CDR3 consists of 11 residues. V shed 5 bases and J shed 8 bases, with 9 bases lying between them.

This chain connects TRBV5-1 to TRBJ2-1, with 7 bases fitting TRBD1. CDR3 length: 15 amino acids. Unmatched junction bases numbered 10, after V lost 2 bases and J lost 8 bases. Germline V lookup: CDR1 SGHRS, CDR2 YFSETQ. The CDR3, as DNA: TGCGCCAGCAGCTTTAAAACACAGGGGACCGATGAGCAGTTCTTC. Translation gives CASSFKTQGTDEQFF.

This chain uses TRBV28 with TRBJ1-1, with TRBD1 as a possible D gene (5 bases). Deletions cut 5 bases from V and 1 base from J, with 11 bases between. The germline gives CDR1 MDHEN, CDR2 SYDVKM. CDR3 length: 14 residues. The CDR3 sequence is CASSLQTANTEAFF. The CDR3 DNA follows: TGTGCCAGCAGTCTCCAGACAGCGAACACTGAAGCTTTCTTT. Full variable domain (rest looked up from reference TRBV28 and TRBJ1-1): DVKVTQSSRYLVKRTGEKVFLECVQDMDHENMFWYRQDPGLGLRLIYFSYDVKMKEKGDIPEGYSVSREKKERFSLILESASTNQTSMYLCASSLQTANTEAFFGQGTRLTVV.

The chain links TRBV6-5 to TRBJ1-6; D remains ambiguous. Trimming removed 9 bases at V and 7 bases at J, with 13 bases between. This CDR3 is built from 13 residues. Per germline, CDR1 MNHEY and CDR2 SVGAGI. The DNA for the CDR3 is TGTGCCAGTGCCCCAGACTTCAATTCACCCCTCCACTTT. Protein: CASAPDFNSPLHF.

The CDR3 loop is CASSYLTGTGLSQETQYF. The CDR3 region has the DNA TGTGCCAGCAGTTATTTAACCGGGACAGGGTTGAGCCAAGAGACCCAGTACTTC. The genes are TRBV6-2 or TRBV6-3 and TRBJ2-5; 9 nucleotides agree with TRBD1. With V trimmed by 3 bases and J by 1 base, 12 bases remained unmatched. CDR1 is MNHEY, CDR2 SVGEGT, per germline. There are 18 residues in the CDR3.

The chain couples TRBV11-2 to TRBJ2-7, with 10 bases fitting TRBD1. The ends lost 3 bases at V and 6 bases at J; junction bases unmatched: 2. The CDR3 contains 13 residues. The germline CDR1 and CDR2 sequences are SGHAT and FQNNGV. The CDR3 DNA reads TGTGCCAGCAGCTTGGACAGGGGGATCGAGCAGTACTTC. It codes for CASSLDRGIEQYF.

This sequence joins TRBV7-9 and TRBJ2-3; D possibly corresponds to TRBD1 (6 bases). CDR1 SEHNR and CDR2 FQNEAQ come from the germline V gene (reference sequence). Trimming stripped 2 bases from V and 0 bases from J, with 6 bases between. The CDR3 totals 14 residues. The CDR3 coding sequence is TGTGCCAGCAGCTTACAGGGGAGCACAGATACGCAGTATTTT. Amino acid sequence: CASSLQGSTDTQYF.

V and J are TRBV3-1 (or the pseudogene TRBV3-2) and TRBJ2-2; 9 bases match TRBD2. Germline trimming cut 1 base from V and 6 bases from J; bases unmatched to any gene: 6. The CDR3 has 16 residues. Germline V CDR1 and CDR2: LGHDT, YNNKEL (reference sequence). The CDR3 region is CASSQGASGAAGELFF. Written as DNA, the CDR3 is TGTGCCAGCAGCCAAGGAGCTAGCGGGGCCGCCGGGGAGCTGTTTTTT.

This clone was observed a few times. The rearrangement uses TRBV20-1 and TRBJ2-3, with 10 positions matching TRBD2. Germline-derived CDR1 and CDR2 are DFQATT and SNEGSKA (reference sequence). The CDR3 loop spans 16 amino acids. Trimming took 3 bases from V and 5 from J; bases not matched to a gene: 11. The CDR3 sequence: CSASSKSGGAQDTQYF. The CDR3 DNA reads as TGCAGTGCTAGTTCCAAAAGCGGGGGGGCCCAAGATACGCAGTATTTT.

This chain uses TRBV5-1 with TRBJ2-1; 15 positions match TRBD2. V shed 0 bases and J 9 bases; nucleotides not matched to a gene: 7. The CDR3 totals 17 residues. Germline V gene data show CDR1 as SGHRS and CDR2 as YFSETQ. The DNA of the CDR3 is TGCGCCAGCAGCTTGGATAGAGGACTAGCGGGAGGGAGTGAGCAGTTCTTC. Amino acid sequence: CASSLDRGLAGGSEQFF.

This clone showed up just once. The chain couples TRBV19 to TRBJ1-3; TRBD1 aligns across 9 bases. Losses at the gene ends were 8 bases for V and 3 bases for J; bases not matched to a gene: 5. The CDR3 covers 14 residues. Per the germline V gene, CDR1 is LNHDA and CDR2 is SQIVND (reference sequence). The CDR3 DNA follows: TGTGCCAGTGGACAGGGGACTCGTGGAAACACCATATATTTT. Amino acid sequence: CASGQGTRGNTIYF. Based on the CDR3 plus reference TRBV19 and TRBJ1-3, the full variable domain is DGGITQSPKYLFRKEGQNVTLSCEQNLNHDAMYWYRQDPGQGLRLIYYSQIVNDFQKGDIAEGYSVSREKKESFPLTVTSAQKNPTAFYLCASGQGTRGNTIYFGEGSWLTVV.

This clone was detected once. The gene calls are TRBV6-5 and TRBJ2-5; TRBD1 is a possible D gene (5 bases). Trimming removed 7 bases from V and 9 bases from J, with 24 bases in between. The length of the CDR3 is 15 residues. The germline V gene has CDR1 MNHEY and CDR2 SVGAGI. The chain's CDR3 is CASTGFRALGESQYF. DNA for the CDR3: TGTGCCAGCACCGGATTCCGGGCCCTAGGGGAATCCCAGTACTTC.

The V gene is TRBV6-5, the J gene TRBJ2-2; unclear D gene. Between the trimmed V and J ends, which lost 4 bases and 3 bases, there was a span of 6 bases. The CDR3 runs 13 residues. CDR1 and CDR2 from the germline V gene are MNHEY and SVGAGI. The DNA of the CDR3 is TGTGCCAGCAGTTTGCGGTACACCGGGGAGCTGTTTTTT. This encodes CASSLRYTGELFF.

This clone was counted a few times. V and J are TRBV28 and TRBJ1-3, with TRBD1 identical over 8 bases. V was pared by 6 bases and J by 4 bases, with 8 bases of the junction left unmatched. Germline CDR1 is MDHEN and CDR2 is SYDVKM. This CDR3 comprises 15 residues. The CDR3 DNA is TGTGCCAGCAGACGATGGACAGGGTCAGGAAACACCATATATTTT. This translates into CASRRWTGSGNTIYF.

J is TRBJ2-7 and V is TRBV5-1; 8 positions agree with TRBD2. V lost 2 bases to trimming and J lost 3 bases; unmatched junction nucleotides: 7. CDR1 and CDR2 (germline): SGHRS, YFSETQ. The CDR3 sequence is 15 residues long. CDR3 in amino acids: CASSFGAGGSYEQYF. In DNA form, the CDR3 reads TGCGCCAGCAGCTTCGGGGCGGGAGGTAGCTACGAGCAGTACTTC.

The CDR3 is CASSWTGAGGNEQFF. CDR3 sequence (DNA): TGTGCCAGCAGTTGGACAGGGGCTGGAGGGAATGAGCAGTTCTTC. The chain is built from TRBV5-4 and TRBJ2-1, with TRBD1 identical over 9 bases. V dropped 5 bases and J dropped 7; count of bases not matched to a gene: 10. The V gene's germline CDR1 is SGHNT and CDR2 YYREEE (reference sequence). The CDR3 totals 15 residues.